Listed here are 17 T cell receptor beta chains from one sample, sequenced in a study of CD4 T cells in relation to SARS-CoV-2 and coronaviruses. Before the COVID-19 pandemic, during about 2010-2018, CD4+ T cells were taken from unexposed donors. Isolation of CD4+ T cells took place after about 9 days in culture. Their cognate antigens are unknown. Assay used: immunoSEQ multiplex PCR; TCRdb lists only in-frame clones, some missing. The table lists 20,000 or so clones, approximately 77% of them singletons, with 15% to 18% in the top ten. Source material: CD4+ T cells from PBMCs, cultured in vitro. All receptors derive from a human donor in good health.

This chain uses TRBV7-8 with TRBJ1-1, with D hard to call. Trimming took off 5 bases at V and 4 bases at J, with 14 bases between the two ends. Germline V CDR1 and CDR2: SGHVS, FQNEAQ. This CDR3 is built from 14 residues. In DNA form, the CDR3 reads TGTGCCAGCAGCCCCCAATCTGCGGGCACTGAAGCTTTCTTT. Amino acid sequence: CASSPQSAGTEAFF.

V and J are TRBV6-5 and TRBJ1-2, with 12 bases lining up with TRBD1. J was trimmed by 4 bases and V by 8 bases; bases with no gene match: 8. The CDR3 runs to 15 residues. The V gene's germline CDR1 is MNHEY and CDR2 SVGAGI. CDR3 residues: CASGTGGISVYGYTF. CDR3 sequence (DNA): TGTGCCAGCGGGACAGGGGGCATTTCTGTCTATGGCTACACCTTC.

The chain couples TRBV5-1 to TRBJ2-2; D may be TRBD1 (5 bases). The germline V gene encodes CDR1 SGHRS and CDR2 YFSETQ. V shed 4 bases and J shed 5 bases, with 9 bases lying between them. This CDR3 region has 13 residues. CDR3 coding DNA: TGCGCCAGCAGCCCATCAGGGACCGGGGAGCTGTTTTTT. Translated: CASSPSGTGELFF.

This clone was found a few times. The chain uses TRBV7-3 and TRBJ1-3; no reliable D call. CDR1 and CDR2 (germline): SGHTA, FQGTGA. The ends were cut back, 2 bases at V and 0 bases at J, with 11 bases in the middle. The CDR3 totals 16 residues. The CDR3 protein is CASSLGTDRSGNTIYF. In nucleotides, the CDR3 is TGTGCCAGCAGCTTAGGTACGGATCGCTCTGGAAACACCATATATTTT.

This rearrangement joins TRBV6-4 to TRBJ2-1, with 10 bases identical to TRBD2. This CDR3 region has 14 residues. The germline gives CDR1 MRHNA, CDR2 SNTAGT. Trimming at V came to 0 bases and at J to 7 bases, leaving 0 bases not matched to a gene. The DNA of the CDR3 is TGTGCCAGCAGTGACTCGACTAGCGGGAATGAGCAGTTCTTC. Translation gives CASSDSTSGNEQFF.

The chain links TRBV12-5 to TRBJ2-2, with D unclear. From germline, CDR1 is LGHNT and CDR2 FRNRAP. The V end lost 8 bases, the J end lost 7 bases, and 11 bases lay between the germline ends. The CDR3 totals 12 residues. The CDR3 reads CASSTAIGELFF. The CDR3 region has the DNA TGTGCTAGTTCTACGGCGATCGGGGAGCTGTTTTTT. Looking up the rest from reference TRBV12-5 and TRBJ2-2 gives the full variable domain: DARVTQTPRHKVTEMGQEVTMRCQPILGHNTVFWYRQTMMQGLELLAYFRNRAPLDDSGMPKDRFSAEMPDATLATLKIQPSEPRDSAVYFCASSTAIGELFFGEGSRLTVL.

This clone has more than one count but fewer than ten. The chain uses TRBV18 and TRBJ2-7; a possible D gene is TRBD2 (6 bases). CDR1 KGHSH and CDR2 LQKENI come from the germline V gene. The CDR3 totals 17 residues. Trimming removed 3 bases from V and 7 bases from J, with 25 bases in between. In DNA, the CDR3 is TGTGCCAGCTCACCGGGAGTGGGGGGTCCACCAAAAATGGAGCAGTACTTC. Translation: CASSPGVGGPPKMEQYF.

The chain has TRBV24-1 and TRBJ2-3; D possibly matches TRBD1 or TRBD2 (5 bases each). The CDR3 is made up of 14 amino acids. V was pared by 5 bases and J by 2 bases, with 10 bases between. Germline V gene data show CDR1 as KGHDR and CDR2 as SFDVKD. The CDR3 loop reads CATSGSGPTDTQYF. The CDR3 bases are TGTGCCACCAGTGGGTCGGGACCCACAGATACGCAGTATTTT.

The V call is TRBV6-2 or TRBV6-3, the J call TRBJ2-1, with TRBD2 matching 11 bases. The CDR3 spans 20 residues. Losses at the gene ends were 2 bases for V and 9 bases for J; bases not matched to a gene: 21. The germline CDR1 and CDR2 sequences are MNHEY and SVGEGT. CDR3 bases: TGTGCCAGCAGTTACCTCGCGGGACTAGCGGTACCCCCGTCTGGTGGTGAGCAGTTCTTC. Translation: CASSYLAGLAVPPSGGEQFF.

V is TRBV5-1 and J is TRBJ2-5, with a tentative D call TRBD1 (6 bases). The CDR3 runs to 13 residues. V was cut by 3 bases and J by 3 bases, with 9 bases left in between. Germline values: CDR1 SGHRS, CDR2 YFSETQ. CDR3 region: CASSSTGKETQYF. Written as DNA, the CDR3 is TGCGCCAGCAGCTCGACAGGCAAAGAGACCCAGTACTTC.

This chain connects TRBV7-9 to TRBJ2-2; D might be TRBD2 (5 bases). Germline CDR1 SEHNR, CDR2 FQNEAQ (reference sequence). This CDR3 contains 15 residues. V lost 5 bases, J lost 8 bases, and 18 bases lay in between. The CDR3 spells CASSSSDSRLGELFF. For the CDR3, the DNA is TGTGCCAGCAGCAGTAGCGATTCCAGGTTAGGGGAGCTGTTTTTT.

The chain is built from TRBV6-5 and TRBJ2-1, with 12 nucleotides matching TRBD2. Germline V gives CDR1 MNHEY, CDR2 SVGAGI. The CDR3 has 14 amino acids. V dropped 8 bases and J dropped 8; count of bases not matched to a gene: 7. The CDR3 DNA reads TGTGCCAGCTGGCTAGCGGGAGGGGCGCATGAGCAGTTCTTC. Translating it yields CASWLAGGAHEQFF.

This sequence joins TRBV10-1 and TRBJ2-3; D may match TRBD1 or TRBD2 (6 bases each). This CDR3 spans 15 amino acids. Germline V gene data show CDR1 as WNHNN and CDR2 as SYGVQD (reference sequence). Between the trimmed V and J ends, which lost 6 bases and 3 bases, there was a span of 16 bases. The CDR3 coding sequence is TGCGCCAGCAGCAGGGGACTTCAGGAGACAGATACGCAGTATTTT. Amino acid sequence: CASSRGLQETDTQYF.

This chain links TRBV2 with TRBJ2-1; 12 nucleotides match TRBD1. Germline loops: CDR1 SNHLY, CDR2 FYNNEI. Trimming removed 4 bases from V and 2 bases from J; junction bases left unmatched: 3. This CDR3 has 16 residues. CDR3 coding DNA: TGTGCCAGCAGTGGGGGGACAGGGGGCACCTACAATGAGCAGTTCTTC. Translated, it gives CASSGGTGGTYNEQFF.

This chain connects TRBV2 to TRBJ2-1, with 9 bases matching TRBD2. This CDR3 comprises 17 residues. Trimming removed 3 bases from V and 6 bases from J; junction bases left unmatched: 12. CDR1 is SNHLY, CDR2 FYNNEI, per germline. CDR3 sequence (DNA): TGTGCCAGCAGTGAGCCGGGACTAGCCCAAGGGAGCAATGAGCAGTTCTTC. The encoded protein is CASSEPGLAQGSNEQFF. The complete variable domain, with remaining parts taken from reference TRBV2 and TRBJ2-1, reads EPEVTQTPSHQVTQMGQEVILRCVPISNHLYFYWYRQILGQKVEFLVSFYNNEISEKSEIFDDQFSVERPDGSNFTLKIRSTKLEDSAMYFCASSEPGLAQGSNEQFFGPGTRLTVL.

The genes are TRBV10-2 and TRBJ2-1; D gene unclear. The CDR3 is 11 residues long. V was shortened by 5 bases and J by 6 bases, with 5 bases between the two germline ends. Germline values: CDR1 WSHSY, CDR2 SAAADI. The CDR3 protein is CASSPVNEQFF. The CDR3 region has the DNA TGCGCCAGCAGTCCAGTCAATGAGCAGTTCTTC.

This clone was observed once. The chain employs TRBV2 and TRBJ2-3, with 7 bases that match TRBD2. J lost 1 base, V lost 1 base, and 5 bases had no gene match. The CDR3 loop spans 16 amino acids. The germline CDR1 and CDR2 sequences are SNHLY and FYNNEI. This chain's CDR3 is CASSEGAGRGTDTQYF. Written as DNA, the CDR3 is TGTGCCAGCAGTGAAGGCGCGGGGAGGGGCACAGATACGCAGTATTTT.